This T cell receptor (beta chain) was retrieved from a study of T cell responses to AZD1222 COVID-19 vaccine. Study overall: Combined were second doses at about 4 or about 12 weeks.

V lost 9 bases to trimming and J lost 5 bases, with 11 bases between them. Germline values: CDR1 LNHDA, CDR2 SQIVND (reference sequence). This CDR3 has 13 amino acids. The protocol was immunoSEQ multiplex PCR, while the TCRdb copy is restricted to in-frame clones and leaves out a portion. The table shows 95,000 to 150,000 clones, with 80% to 90% occurring only once. Study-wide results and caveats: Among the donors, most were white British and more were female, and clonal diversity was possibly underestimated. Repertoires were sampled only after the peak T cell response.

The sample holds a few counts of this clone. The antigen remains unidentified. The sample here was peripheral blood, taken on day 0 of AZD1222 vaccination. The chain employs TRBV19 and TRBJ1-6; D may be TRBD1 (5 bases). The receptor comes from an adult in good health. In nucleotides, the CDR3 is TGTGCCAGCTACTCAGGGAATAATTCACCCCTCCACTTT. It translates to CASYSGNNSPLHF.